These 27 T cell receptor beta chains came from one sample sequenced in a study of cytomegalovirus exposure and HLA in healthy donors. The primer mix had 60 Vbeta and 13 Jbeta primers. The assay was immunoSEQ multiplex PCR, and TCRdb's table has in-frame clones only and misses some. The sample consists of roughly 150,000 clones, 65% to 85% of them appearing once. Material for sequencing was PBMCs. All receptors come from a male donor in good health and CMV-seronegative.

This clone showed up just once. This chain uses TRBV9 with TRBJ2-7; 12 positions agree with TRBD1. This CDR3 spans 15 amino acids. J gave up 7 bases and V 3 bases, and 8 bases lay outside the gene matches. The germline V gene has CDR1 SGDLS and CDR2 YYNGEE. CDR3: CASSAGTGGRDEQYF. CDR3 DNA: TGTGCCAGCAGCGCCGGGACAGGGGGCAGGGATGAGCAGTACTTC.

The genes are TRBV15 and TRBJ1-2; the D is unclear. Germline V lookup: CDR1 LNHNV, CDR2 YYDKDF (reference sequence). V shed 0 bases and J shed 2 bases, with 10 bases lying between them. The CDR3 is 15 residues long. CDR3 sequence (DNA): TGTGCCACCAGCAGAGATCTTTCGGGGAACTATGGCTACACCTTC. Protein: CATSRDLSGNYGYTF. Full variable domain (rest looked up from reference TRBV15 and TRBJ1-2): DAMVIQNPRYQVTQFGKPVTLSCSQTLNHNVMYWYQQKSSQAPKLLFHYYDKDFNNEADTPDNFQSRRPNTSFCFLDIRSPGLGDTAMYLCATSRDLSGNYGYTFGSGTRLTVV.

The chain employs TRBV30 and TRBJ2-7; TRBD2 matches at 10 bases. Trimming at V came to 1 base and at J to 0 bases, leaving 6 bases not matched to a gene. CDR1 is GTSNPN and CDR2 is SVGIG in the germline V gene (reference sequence). The CDR3 totals 16 residues. DNA of the CDR3: TGTGCCTGGAGTGGGCTAGCGGGAGAAAGCTCCTACGAGCAGTACTTC. Its protein product is CAWSGLAGESSYEQYF.

This sequence joins TRBV5-1 and TRBJ2-7, with TRBD2 matching over 8 bases. Trimming removed 0 bases from V and 7 bases from J; junction bases left unmatched: 3. There are 13 residues in the CDR3. Germline values: CDR1 SGHRS, CDR2 YFSETQ. The CDR3 reads CASSLESGSEQYF. CDR3 DNA sequence: TGCGCCAGCAGCTTGGAAAGCGGGAGTGAGCAGTACTTC.

The chain couples TRBV2 to TRBJ2-7; 13 bases fit TRBD2. CDR3 length: 16 amino acids. V gave up 5 bases and J gave up 1 base; unmatched junction bases: 5. Germline lookup yields CDR1 SNHLY and CDR2 FYNNEI. CDR3 sequence reads: CASSPGLAGVSYEQYF. CDR3 nucleotides: TGTGCCAGCAGTCCAGGACTAGCGGGAGTTTCCTACGAGCAGTACTTC.

The V call is TRBV28, the J call TRBJ2-5, with a weak D call TRBD1 (5 bases). CDR1 is MDHEN and CDR2 is SYDVKM in the germline V gene. The V end was cut by 2 bases, the J end by 5 bases, with 18 bases between. This CDR3 comprises 16 residues. The CDR3 region has the DNA TGTGCCAGCAGTTTAGAAAGGGGCCTATCCGGGGAGACCCAGTACTTC. It specifies CASSLERGLSGETQYF.

The V call is TRBV6-5, the J call TRBJ2-3, with 8 bases aligning to TRBD1. CDR3 length: 15 amino acids. Losses at the gene ends were 5 bases for V and 7 bases for J; bases not matched to a gene: 11. Germline V gene lookup returns CDR1 MNHEY and CDR2 SVGAGI. The CDR3 region is CASSITGGPQNTQYF. In DNA, the CDR3 is TGTGCCAGCAGTATTACAGGGGGGCCACAGAATACGCAGTATTTT.

The chain recombines TRBV4-1 with TRBJ1-5; 7 bases line up with TRBD1. The V gene end was trimmed by 2 bases and the J gene end by 2 bases; junction bases not matched to a gene: 3. CDR1 MGHRA and CDR2 YSYEKL come from the germline V gene. The CDR3 extends over 15 amino acids. CDR3 sequence reads: CASSQPGTGNQPQHF. The CDR3 DNA follows: TGCGCCAGCAGCCAACCCGGGACAGGCAATCAGCCCCAGCATTTT.

The V gene is TRBV29-1, the J gene TRBJ1-1; 8 bases agree with TRBD1. There are 12 residues in the CDR3. Germline CDR1 and CDR2: SQVTM and ANQGSEA. After removal of 7 bases from V and 5 bases from J, the junction contained 6 bases not matched to a gene. The CDR3 loop reads CSEQGARTEAFF. CDR3 coding DNA: TGCAGCGAGCAGGGGGCGAGAACTGAAGCTTTCTTT.

This chain links TRBV7-6 with TRBJ2-7; maybe TRBD2 (7 bases). The CDR3 length is 19 residues. Per germline, CDR1 SGHVS and CDR2 FNYEAQ. V dropped 1 base and J dropped 2 bases, with 24 bases sitting between them. CDR3 bases: TGTGCCAGCAGCTTAGGCGTTCCCGTTTTGGGGGGGCCCCCCTACGAGCAGTACTTC. It specifies CASSLGVPVLGGPPYEQYF.

The V gene is TRBV7-2, the J gene TRBJ2-1; 10 bases are shared with TRBD2. V shed 0 bases and J 1 base; nucleotides not matched to a gene: 9. The V gene's germline CDR1 is SGHTA and CDR2 FQGNSA. The CDR3 is made up of 19 amino acids. CDR3 sequence reads: CASSLASSGRGSSYNEQFF. In DNA form, the CDR3 reads TGTGCCAGCAGCTTAGCGTCGAGCGGGAGGGGATCATCCTACAATGAGCAGTTCTTC. Together with reference TRBV7-2 and TRBJ2-1, the CDR3 gives the full variable domain: GAGVSQSPSNKVTEKGKDVELRCDPISGHTALYWYRQSLGQGLEFLIYFQGNSAPDKSGLPSDRFSAERTGGSVSTLTIQRTQQEDSAVYLCASSLASSGRGSSYNEQFFGPGTRLTVL.

This clone was counted once. The V and J genes are TRBV7-3 and TRBJ2-1; 11 bases align to TRBD2. Germline lookup yields CDR1 SGHTA and CDR2 FQGTGA. The CDR3 covers 15 residues. V lost 5 bases to trimming and J lost 7 bases; unmatched junction nucleotides: 7. DNA of the CDR3: TGTGCCAGCAGCACCCTAGCGGGAGGATTTAATGAGCAGTTCTTC. It codes for CASSTLAGGFNEQFF.

The rearrangement joins TRBV7-2 to TRBJ1-6; a weak D match, TRBD1 (6 bases). Germline V gives CDR1 SGHTA, CDR2 FQGNSA. Trimming took off 4 bases at V and 13 bases at J, with 20 bases between the two ends. CDR3 size: 15 residues. The CDR3 sequence is CASSSGQGPNKPLHF. The CDR3 region has the DNA TGTGCCAGCAGCTCGGGTCAGGGGCCGAATAAGCCCCTCCACTTT.

This chain links TRBV7-9 with TRBJ1-1, with 7 nucleotides matching TRBD1. Germline CDR1 reads SEHNR; CDR2 reads FQNEAQ (reference sequence). V lost 8 bases to trimming and J lost 3 bases; unmatched junction nucleotides: 9. This CDR3 is 14 amino acids long. CDR3 sequence: CASRETGSDTEAFF. The CDR3 bases are TGTGCCAGCCGAGAGACAGGGTCGGACACTGAAGCTTTCTTT.

The J gene is TRBJ2-3, the V gene TRBV7-9, with TRBD2 matching over 7 bases. The CDR3 has 15 amino acids. V shed 0 bases, J shed 2 bases, and the junction held 2 bases outside the gene matches. Germline loops: CDR1 SEHNR, CDR2 FQNEAQ (reference sequence). The CDR3 here is CASSLAGTITDTQYF. CDR3 nucleotide sequence: TGTGCCAGCAGCTTAGCAGGGACTATCACAGATACGCAGTATTTT. The full variable domain, with the rest looked up from reference TRBV7-9 and TRBJ2-3, is DTGVSQNPRHKITKRGQNVTFRCDPISEHNRLYWYRQTLGQGPEFLTYFQNEAQLEKSRLLSDRFSAERPKGSFSTLEIQRTEQGDSAMYLCASSLAGTITDTQYFGPGTRLTVL.

The chain joins TRBV28 to TRBJ1-5; D is possibly TRBD1 (5 bases). V was cut by 7 bases and J by 5 bases, with 12 bases left in between. This CDR3 has 13 amino acids. CDR1 and CDR2 from the germline V gene are MDHEN and SYDVKM. CDR3 in amino acids: CASINGRDQPQHF. The CDR3 DNA sequence: TGTGCCAGCATAAATGGCAGGGATCAGCCCCAGCATTTT.

The V call is TRBV27, the J call TRBJ1-2, with a weak D call TRBD1 (5 bases). The V end lost 0 bases, the J end lost 8 bases, and 13 bases lay between the germline ends. There are 14 residues in the CDR3. Germline V lookup: CDR1 MNHEY, CDR2 SMNVEV (reference sequence). CDR3 sequence (DNA): TGTGCCAGCAGTTTATCTTGGGGGGGTTGGGGCTACACCTTC. The encoded protein is CASSLSWGGWGYTF.

Here the CDR3 reads CASSDEGVYGYTF. CDR3 in DNA: TGTGCCAGCAGTGACGAAGGGGTTTATGGCTACACCTTC. The chain couples TRBV2 to TRBJ1-2; TRBD1 might be the D (5 bases). CDR1 is SNHLY and CDR2 is FYNNEI in the germline V gene. V lost 3 bases and J lost 5, with 10 bases in between. The CDR3 has 13 residues.

This clone was counted between two and nine times. The rearrangement uses TRBV7-9 and TRBJ2-7; 11 bases agree with TRBD1. CDR1 SEHNR and CDR2 FQNEAQ come from the germline V gene (reference sequence). After removal of 1 base from V and 4 bases from J, the junction contained 6 bases not matched to a gene. The CDR3 is made up of 16 amino acids. The CDR3: CASSLGPGQGVYEQYF. CDR3 in DNA: TGTGCCAGCAGCTTAGGCCCGGGACAGGGGGTTTACGAGCAGTACTTC. Full variable domain (outside the CDR3, taken from reference TRBV7-9 and TRBJ2-7): DTGVSQNPRHKITKRGQNVTFRCDPISEHNRLYWYRQTLGQGPEFLTYFQNEAQLEKSRLLSDRFSAERPKGSFSTLEIQRTEQGDSAMYLCASSLGPGQGVYEQYFGPGTRLTVT.

The rearrangement uses TRBV6-5 and TRBJ1-2; no clear D gene. The V and J ends lost 5 bases and 1 base respectively, with 11 bases between them. The CDR3 sequence is 14 residues long. Looked up from germline, CDR1 is MNHEY and CDR2 is SVGAGI. CDR3 amino acids: CASSIREVNYGYTF. Written as DNA, the CDR3 is TGTGCCAGCAGTATCCGAGAGGTTAACTATGGCTACACCTTC.

The chain joins TRBV9 to TRBJ1-3, with no clear D. V lost 8 bases, J lost 0 bases, and 9 bases lay in between. From germline, CDR1 is SGDLS and CDR2 YYNGEE. CDR3 length: 13 residues. The CDR3 region is CASGPLSGNTIYF. The CDR3 coding sequence is TGTGCCAGTGGCCCTCTCTCTGGAAACACCATATATTTT.

The chain carries TRBV11-2 and TRBJ2-7; perhaps TRBD2 as D (6 bases). This CDR3 is built from 12 residues. V lost 5 bases and J 5 bases, leaving 10 bases between the germline ends. Germline values: CDR1 SGHAT, CDR2 FQNNGV. The CDR3 protein is CASSRGVNEQYF. The CDR3 coding sequence is TGTGCCAGCAGCCGCGGGGTAAACGAGCAGTACTTC.

The chain uses TRBV6-5 and TRBJ2-1; 8 bases align to TRBD1. J lost 4 bases, V lost 2 bases, and 7 bases had no gene match. The CDR3 consists of 16 residues. Looked up from germline, CDR1 is MNHEY and CDR2 is SVGAGI. This chain's CDR3 is CASSYRGQDLYNEQFF. CDR3 nucleotide sequence: TGTGCCAGCAGTTACCGGGGACAGGACCTATACAATGAGCAGTTCTTC.

CDR3 amino acids: CASSPRLAGGGEQYF. The DNA of the CDR3 is TGCGCCAGCAGCCCGCGACTAGCGGGAGGGGGGGAGCAGTACTTC. The V gene is TRBV4-1, the J gene TRBJ2-7; 14 bases are a match to TRBD2. Unmatched junction bases numbered 6, after V lost 4 bases and J lost 7 bases. The CDR3 extends over 15 amino acids. The germline gives CDR1 MGHRA, CDR2 YSYEKL.

Turning to this clone: Other DNA sequences of this sample code for an identical CDR3. The V call is TRBV30, the J call TRBJ2-7, with no clear D. Per the germline V gene, CDR1 is GTSNPN and CDR2 is SVGIG (reference sequence). Trimming removed 0 bases at V and 3 bases at J, with 6 bases between. This CDR3 has 12 amino acids. CDR3 sequence: CAWSVRDYEQYF. CDR3 sequence (DNA): TGTGCCTGGAGTGTACGAGACTACGAGCAGTACTTC.

The chain combines TRBV9 with TRBJ1-4; D is undetermined. Trimming shortened V by 0 bases and J by 7 bases, and 10 bases separated the two germline ends. CDR1 SGDLS and CDR2 YYNGEE come from the germline V gene. CDR3 size: 14 residues. The CDR3 loop is CASSVVTRSEKLFF. CDR3 nucleotides: TGTGCCAGCAGCGTAGTAACAAGGAGTGAAAAACTGTTTTTT.

This chain uses TRBV20-1 with TRBJ1-2; 9 bases align to TRBD1. The CDR3 contains 11 residues. Germline trimming cut 4 bases from V and 8 bases from J; bases unmatched to any gene: 2. Germline CDR1 reads DFQATT; CDR2 reads SNEGSKA (reference sequence). CDR3 region: CSAITGGGYTF. CDR3 nucleotides: TGCAGTGCTATAACAGGGGGCGGCTACACCTTC.